The rows below give T cell receptor beta chains drawn from one sample of a study of blood T cell repertoires in COVID-19. Clones were sequenced by immunoSEQ multiplex PCR, and TCRdb holds only the in-frame ones, with some missing. Here the sample spans 85,000 to 95,000 clones, approximately 80% being singletons. The sample consisted of peripheral blood. These receptors came from a man in his sixties or seventies with acute or convalescent COVID-19. Each CDR3 is given with its conserved first and last residue. Each record gives: D gene, J gene, clone size, V gene, CDR3 protein. A D gene is named only where the DNA matches it firmly. Size tells how often a clone was seen (once, few, many) or the class of an expanded clone, and some rows leave it out.

>NA|TRBJ1-1|NA|TRBV21-1
CASSRGNRGNTEAFF
>TRBD1|TRBJ1-1|NA|TRBV6-5
CASTWTGRTEAFF
>NA|TRBJ1-6|NA|TRBV27
CASSWNVGRVGNSPLHF
>TRBD1|TRBJ1-2|NA|TRBV6-5
CASSFTGAYGYTF
>NA|TRBJ2-1|NA|TRBV7-9
CASSLAGGNEQFF
>NA|TRBJ1-2|NA|TRBV7-9
CASSPNREQKDNGYTF
>TRBD2|TRBJ2-2|few|TRBV18
CASSSGTSGGLAGELFF
>TRBD2|TRBJ2-2|NA|TRBV6-1
CASSEATLAGAGELFF
>TRBD1|TRBJ1-2|NA|TRBV5-6
CASIRDRGWLYGYTF
>TRBD2|TRBJ2-2|NA|TRBV19
CASSIDWPAVSGRVNRELFF
>NA|TRBJ2-1|NA|TRBV5-5
CASSLEGHALSYNEQFF
>NA|TRBJ1-3|NA|TRBV6-1
CASSDLQGDSGNTIYF
>TRBD2|TRBJ2-1|few|TRBV28
CASSSVEGLADYNEQFF
>TRBD2|TRBJ2-5|NA|TRBV28
CASSITSGGGETQYF
>TRBD2|TRBJ2-5|NA|TRBV7-2
CASSRSGGETQYF
>TRBD1|TRBJ1-5|NA|TRBV7-2
CASSLPTGGQPQHF
>NA|TRBJ1-2|few|TRBV7-8
CASSPPGTGSNYGYTF
>TRBD2|TRBJ2-3|NA|TRBV24-1
CATSDWVAGVSDTQYF
>TRBD2|TRBJ2-1|NA|TRBV7-9
CASSLGRRGRASNEQFF